The clone carrying this T cell receptor beta chain has just one count. Its matching antigen is unknown. The entry originates in a study of T cell responses to AZD1222 COVID-19 vaccine. The germline CDR1 and CDR2 sequences are SGHRS and YFSETQ. Trimming stripped 5 bases from V and 7 bases from J, with 19 bases between. The CDR3 consists of 15 residues. Broader study findings: All repertoire sampling was performed exclusively after the peak T cell response.

Some clones are missing from TCRdb's copy, which holds only in-frame ones; the method was immunoSEQ multiplex PCR. The sample includes 95,000 to 150,000 clones, around 87% seen only once; the top ten take around 9.3%. The sequence was collected from an adult in good health. The J gene is TRBJ2-1, the V gene TRBV5-1; D might be TRBD2 (6 bases). Sequencing was performed on peripheral blood, taken on day 0 of AZD1222 vaccination. CDR3 DNA sequence: TGCGCCAGCAGTCCCGGAGGGTTTGCGGTGAATGAGCAGTTCTTC. Its protein product is CASSPGGFAVNEQFF.